This T cell receptor (delta chain) was identified during a study of γδ T cells in repeated Plasmodium falciparum infection. TCRdb called clones from the multiplex PCR reads again using CATT. The table shows around 86,000 delta-chain clones, with 1.4% to 1.5% occurring only once. Bulk repertoires came from Vgamma9/Vdelta2+ or Vdelta2-negative gammadelta T cells flow-sorted from PBMC. V lost 1 base to trimming and J lost 7 bases; unmatched junction nucleotides: 23. The CDR3 sequence is 21 residues long. Germline CDR1 TSWWSYY, CDR2 QGS. The chain uses TRDV1 and TRDJ1; TRDD3 matches at 11 bases. TCRdb gives no J gene; it was assigned here by matching the DNA to germline. Input material: gamma-delta T cells from blood. The sequence was collected from a pool of human donors (malaria-infected and uninfected, not separated). The CDR3 region has the DNA TGTGCTCTTGGGGAACGGGTTCGATACAATGGGTACTGGGGGATAGCGTTTAAACTCATCTTT. Amino acids: CALGERVRYNGYWGIAFKLIF.